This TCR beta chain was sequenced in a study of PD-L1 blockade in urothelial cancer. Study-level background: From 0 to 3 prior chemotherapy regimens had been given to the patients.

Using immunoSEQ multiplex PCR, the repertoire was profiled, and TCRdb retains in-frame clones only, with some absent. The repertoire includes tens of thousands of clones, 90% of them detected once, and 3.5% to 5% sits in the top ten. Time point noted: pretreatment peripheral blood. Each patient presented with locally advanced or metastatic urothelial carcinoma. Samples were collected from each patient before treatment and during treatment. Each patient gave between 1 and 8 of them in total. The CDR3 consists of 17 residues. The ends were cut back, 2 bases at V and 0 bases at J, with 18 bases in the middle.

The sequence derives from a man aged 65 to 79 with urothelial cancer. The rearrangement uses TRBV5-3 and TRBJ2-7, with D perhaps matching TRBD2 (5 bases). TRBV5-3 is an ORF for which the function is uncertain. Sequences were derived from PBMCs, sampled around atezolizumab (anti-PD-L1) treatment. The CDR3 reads CARSFRTTKVHSYEQYF. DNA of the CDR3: TGTGCCAGAAGCTTCCGAACGACTAAGGTTCACTCCTACGAGCAGTACTTC.